The 3 T cell receptor beta chains listed next were all sequenced from one sample in a study of T cell responses to AZD1222 COVID-19 vaccine. Profiled with immunoSEQ multiplex PCR; TCRdb holds only in-frame clones, not every one. The sample records some 180,000 clones, around 94% being singletons. The sequencing here drew on peripheral blood, taken 28 days after the second AZD1222 dose. All receptors derive from an adult who received the AZD1222 COVID-19 vaccine.

The chain carries TRBV5-4 and TRBJ2-1, with 7 bases lining up with TRBD2. Germline trimming cut 4 bases from V and 0 bases from J; bases unmatched to any gene: 7. The CDR3 extends over 16 amino acids. The germline gives CDR1 SGHNT, CDR2 YYREEE (reference sequence). As DNA, the CDR3 is TGTGCCAGCAGCCTTGGAGGCGGGAGCTCCTACAATGAGCAGTTCTTC. It yields the protein CASSLGGGSSYNEQFF.

This chain connects TRBV9 to TRBJ2-6, with unresolved D. The germline V gene encodes CDR1 SGDLS and CDR2 YYNGEE. Between the trimmed V and J ends, which lost 0 bases and 0 bases, there was a span of 7 bases. This CDR3 is 16 amino acids long. The CDR3 DNA is TGTGCCAGCAGCGTAGCGCGGCTCTCTGGGGCCAACGTCCTGACTTTC. Amino acids: CASSVARLSGANVLTF.

J is TRBJ2-3 and V is TRBV7-9; D gene uncertain. Deletions cut 5 bases from V and 0 bases from J, with 21 bases between. Germline assignment: CDR1 SEHNR and CDR2 FQNEAQ (reference sequence). This CDR3 has 18 amino acids. This CDR3 reads CASSAMHYSIPSTDTQYF. CDR3 DNA: TGTGCCAGCAGCGCAATGCACTACTCAATTCCTAGCACAGATACGCAGTATTTT.